One and the same sample provided the 30 T cell receptor beta chains below, sequenced in a study of blood T cells in healthy people across ages. Next came a second PCR, run for about 7 to 12 cycles, which used a sample-barcoded 5' primer along with a J-beta primer mix. Using its own MiXCR run on the 5' RACE reads, TCRdb lists one record per CDR3 protein. The data show over a million distinct CDR3 sequences, approximately 59% seen once. Input material: blood. Source of these receptors: a man aged 18 to 29 in good health.

This clonotype was observed a few times. At one end the junction does not follow the germline gene, possibly because of a read error. V is TRBV5-1 and J is TRBJ2-3; 10 nucleotides match TRBD2. This CDR3 is built from 16 residues. CDR1 and CDR2 from the germline V gene are SGHRS and YFSETQ. DNA of the CDR3: TGTGCCAGCAGTTTAGGTCTAGCGGGAGTAACAGATACGCAGTATTTT. This encodes CASSLGLAGVTDTQYF.

The chain is built from TRBV5-6 and TRBJ2-3; D not certain. The V and J ends lost 1 base and 8 bases respectively, with 11 bases between them. Germline CDR1 is SGHDT and CDR2 is YYEEEE. The CDR3 totals 13 residues. CDR3 sequence (DNA): TGTGCCAGCAGCTTGAGTCTAGACGGTACGCAGTATTTT. It codes for CASSLSLDGTQYF.

In this sample, this clonotype turned up a few times. V and J are TRBV6-5 and TRBJ2-7; 8 bases match TRBD2. The CDR3 loop spans 16 amino acids. Trimming removed 5 bases from V and 4 bases from J; junction bases left unmatched: 13. Germline CDR1 and CDR2: MNHEY and SVGAGI. DNA of the CDR3: TGTGCCAGCAGTAGCCCCCCGGCGGGAGGAGCTTACGAGCAGTACTTC. Its protein product is CASSSPPAGGAYEQYF.

In this sample, this clonotype turned up a few times. The chain employs TRBV29-1 and TRBJ2-3; D is tentatively TRBD1 or TRBD2 (5 bases each). CDR3 length equals 12 residues. Germline CDR1 is SQVTM and CDR2 is ANQGSEA. Trimming cost V 7 bases and J 2 bases, with 10 bases left between them. Written as DNA, the CDR3 is TGCAGCGGATGGGGGTCCACAGATACGCAGTATTTT. Its translation is CSGWGSTDTQYF.

The CDR3 is CASSLAVNNEQFF. In DNA, the CDR3 is TGTGCCAGCAGTCTAGCGGTGAACAATGAGCAGTTCTTC. This chain uses TRBV6-4 with TRBJ2-1, with TRBD2 matching 7 bases. The junction had 3 bases not matched to a gene; V was cut back by 5 bases and J by 5 bases. CDR3 length equals 13 residues. The germline V gene encodes CDR1 MRHNA and CDR2 SNTAGT.

This clonotype was seen once. The chain is built from TRBV10-2 and TRBJ2-4; 10 bases match TRBD1. Near its end, the DNA agrees better with TRBJ2-7, so the J call may be wrong. The CDR3 runs to 15 residues. CDR1 and CDR2 from the germline V gene are WSHSY and SAAADI. The CDR3 is CASSEMGQGKYEQYF. The CDR3, as DNA: TGCGCCAGCAGTGAGATGGGACAGGGGAAATACGAGCAGTACTTC.

This clonotype was picked up a small number of times. This chain joins TRBV11-2 and TRBJ1-4, with 7 bases aligning to TRBD1. CDR1 is SGHAT and CDR2 is FQNNGV in the germline V gene. This CDR3 is 14 amino acids long. Trimming took 3 bases from V and 8 from J; bases not matched to a gene: 6. CDR3: CASSFTGDGEKLFF. The CDR3 nucleotides are TGTGCCAGCAGCTTTACAGGGGATGGGGAAAAACTGTTTTTT. The full variable domain, rest sourced from reference TRBV11-2 and TRBJ1-4, is EAGVAQSPRYKIIEKRQSVAFWCNPISGHATLYWYQQILGQGPKLLIQFQNNGVVDDSQLPKDRFSAERLKGVDSTLKIQPAKLEDSAVYLCASSFTGDGEKLFFGSGTQLSVL.

In regard to this clonotype: Just one base apart from a much larger clone, this may be a read error. J is TRBJ2-7 and V is TRBV6-6; D is ambiguous. Germline loops: CDR1 MNHNY, CDR2 SVGAGI (reference sequence). The length of the CDR3 is 12 residues. V lost 4 bases, J lost 0 bases, and 4 bases lay in between. The CDR3 protein is CASSWVSYEQYF. CDR3 bases: TGTGCCAGCAGTTGGGTCTCCTACGAGCAGTACTTC.

The V gene is TRBV10-3, the J gene TRBJ1-6; D possibly corresponds to TRBD1 (5 bases). Germline values: CDR1 ENHRY, CDR2 SYGVKD. Between the trimmed V and J ends, which lost 5 bases and 8 bases, there was a span of 19 bases. There are 16 residues in the CDR3. The CDR3 reads CAISPQWRRGDSPLHF. Written as DNA, the CDR3 is TGTGCCATCAGTCCACAGTGGCGTCGAGGGGATTCACCCCTCCACTTT.

This rearrangement joins TRBV6-1 to TRBJ1-5; D unclear. The CDR3 has 17 amino acids. V shed 3 bases and J shed 0 bases, with 15 bases lying between them. In germline, CDR1 is MNHNS, CDR2 SASEGT. For the CDR3, the DNA is TGTGCCAGCAGTGATTGGGAGACTGGTTATAGCAATCAGCCCCAGCATTTT. As protein: CASSDWETGYSNQPQHF.

The V and J genes are TRBV4-1 and TRBJ2-5, with D unclear. The CDR3 has 13 amino acids. Germline V gene sequence: CDR1 MGHRA, CDR2 YSYEKL. Trimming left V 2 bases short and J 0 bases short, with 4 bases between. In DNA, the CDR3 is TGCGCCAGCAGCCAACCAGACCAAGAGACCCAGTACTTC. Its protein product is CASSQPDQETQYF.

The rearrangement joins TRBV7-2 to TRBJ2-7; no definite D call. The CDR3 sequence is 15 residues long. Germline CDR1 SGHTA, CDR2 FQGNSA. Trimming left V 4 bases short and J 3 bases short, with 16 bases between. The CDR3 protein is CASSSPGLLHYEQYF. The CDR3 nucleotides read TGTGCCAGCAGCTCCCCGGGCCTACTCCACTACGAGCAGTACTTC.

The chain has TRBV28 and TRBJ2-3; perhaps TRBD2 as D (6 bases). The germline V gene encodes CDR1 MDHEN and CDR2 SYDVKM. Trimming took 7 bases from V and 4 from J, leaving 15 bases between them. CDR3 length: 14 residues. The CDR3 DNA follows: TGTGCCAGCAAAACTCCGGGGGTAGCAGATACGCAGTATTTT. It yields the protein CASKTPGVADTQYF.

The chain combines TRBV29-1 with TRBJ2-5, with D possibly being TRBD2 (5 bases). Trimming left V 7 bases short and J 7 bases short, with 13 bases between. Looked up from germline, CDR1 is SQVTM and CDR2 is ANQGSEA. CDR3 length: 11 amino acids. CDR3 loop: CSAGRIGTQYF. For the CDR3, the DNA is TGCAGCGCGGGGAGAATAGGGACCCAGTACTTC.

The J gene is TRBJ1-5, the V gene TRBV6-2 or TRBV6-3; D call uncertain. This CDR3 contains 13 residues. The V and J ends lost 2 bases and 6 bases respectively, with 8 bases between them. Germline loops: CDR1 MNHEY, CDR2 SVGEGT. Here the CDR3 reads CASSYSLRQPQHF. CDR3 coding DNA: TGTGCCAGCAGTTACAGCCTGCGTCAGCCCCAGCATTTT.

The chain combines TRBV5-4 with TRBJ2-1, with TRBD2 identical over 9 bases. The germline CDR1 and CDR2 sequences are SGHNT and YYREEE (reference sequence). The CDR3 extends over 16 amino acids. With V trimmed by 0 bases and J by 3 bases, 4 bases remained unmatched. The CDR3 loop is CASSLGLAGYYNEQFF. The CDR3 DNA sequence: TGTGCCAGCAGCTTGGGGCTAGCGGGATACTACAATGAGCAGTTCTTC.

This clonotype was recorded only once. The chain joins TRBV6-2 or TRBV6-3 to TRBJ1-2; D is unresolved. Trimming cost V 2 bases and J 7 bases, with 11 bases left between them. Germline V gives CDR1 MNHEY, CDR2 SVGEGT. The CDR3 loop spans 13 amino acids. CDR3 sequence (DNA): TGTGCCAGCAGTTACCAAGTTGTCTCTGGCTACACCTTC. This codes for CASSYQVVSGYTF.

CDR3 amino acids: CASSPARSEQFF. CDR3 in DNA: TGTGCCAGCAGCCCGGCTAGGAGTGAGCAGTTCTTC. The rearrangement links TRBV7-2 to TRBJ2-1; no clear D. CDR1 SGHTA and CDR2 FQGNSA come from the germline V gene. The CDR3 spans 12 residues. Between the trimmed V and J ends, which lost 5 bases and 9 bases, there was a span of 11 bases. Full variable domain (missing parts from reference TRBV7-2 and TRBJ2-1): GAGVSQSPSNKVTEKGKDVELRCDPISGHTALYWYRQSLGQGLEFLIYFQGNSAPDKSGLPSDRFSAERTGGSVSTLTIQRTQQEDSAVYLCASSPARSEQFFGPGTRLTVL.

This clonotype has more than one count but fewer than ten. This chain uses TRBV4-1 with TRBJ2-1, with a tentative D call TRBD2 (6 bases). V was pared by 4 bases and J by 9 bases, with 13 bases between. In germline, CDR1 is MGHRA, CDR2 YSYEKL. The CDR3 is made up of 13 amino acids. The CDR3 DNA sequence: TGCGCCAGCAGCCTAGCCGGGAGTAGTGAGCAGTTCTTC. It yields the protein CASSLAGSSEQFF.

The chain recombines TRBV5-6 with TRBJ1-2; D is perhaps TRBD1 (5 bases). The germline V gene encodes CDR1 SGHDT and CDR2 YYEEEE. V shed 5 bases and J shed 0 bases, with 17 bases lying between them. The length of the CDR3 is 16 residues. The CDR3: CASSQTPRVTNYGYTF. CDR3 coding DNA: TGTGCCAGCAGTCAAACTCCCAGGGTTACTAACTATGGCTACACCTTC.

The chain combines TRBV7-9 with TRBJ2-1; D gene ambiguous. The CDR3 totals 15 residues. V was cut by 5 bases and J by 6 bases, with 17 bases left in between. Germline lookup yields CDR1 SEHNR and CDR2 FQNEAQ (reference sequence). CDR3 DNA: TGTGCCAGCAGCCCCACAGCCGAGCCGGGCAATGAGCAGTTCTTC. Residues: CASSPTAEPGNEQFF.

The rearrangement links TRBV25-1 to TRBJ1-2; the D is unclear. This CDR3 is built from 11 residues. V lost 6 bases and J 8 bases, leaving 10 bases between the germline ends. Germline V gene lookup returns CDR1 MGHDK and CDR2 SYGVNS. The CDR3 here is CASSGERGYTF. The CDR3 DNA sequence: TGTGCCAGCAGCGGGGAAAGAGGCTACACCTTC.

V gene TRBV4-1 combines with J gene TRBJ1-1; the D gene is possibly TRBD1 (6 bases). Germline V gene lookup returns CDR1 MGHRA and CDR2 YSYEKL. The germline V and J ends were trimmed by 0 bases and 3 bases, with 14 bases remaining between them. The CDR3 length is 16 residues. DNA for the CDR3: TGCGCCAGCAGCCAAGATCTGACAGGAGCCTACACTGAAGCTTTCTTT. The encoded protein is CASSQDLTGAYTEAFF.

This clonotype has only a few counts. V is TRBV4-1 and J is TRBJ2-1, with TRBD1 as a possible D gene (6 bases). This CDR3 is 12 amino acids long. Germline V gene sequence: CDR1 MGHRA, CDR2 YSYEKL. The ends were cut back, 4 bases at V and 9 bases at J, with 10 bases in the middle. The DNA for the CDR3 is TGCGCCAGCAGCCCAGGGGTGGCTGAGCAGTTCTTC. It codes for CASSPGVAEQFF.

This chain connects TRBV4-1 to TRBJ2-7, with no clear D. The CDR3 sequence is 13 residues long. Per germline, CDR1 MGHRA and CDR2 YSYEKL. V lost 3 bases and J 6 bases, leaving 12 bases between the germline ends. This CDR3 reads CASSHPIGREQYF. The CDR3 region has the DNA TGCGCCAGCAGCCACCCTATAGGTCGCGAGCAGTACTTC.

This chain links TRBV11-2 with TRBJ2-7; D remains ambiguous. The CDR3 consists of 15 residues. Between the trimmed V and J ends, which lost 1 base and 5 bases, there was a span of 15 bases. Germline V CDR1 and CDR2: SGHAT, FQNNGV. CDR3 loop: CASSLAWRGTDEQYF. The CDR3 coding sequence is TGTGCCAGCAGCTTAGCGTGGCGAGGAACCGACGAGCAGTACTTC.

This clonotype was picked up a small number of times. The chain carries TRBV6-1 and TRBJ2-7, with TRBD2 matching over 12 bases. Trimming at V came to 1 base and at J to 3 bases, leaving 7 bases not matched to a gene. The CDR3 is 17 residues long. CDR1 and CDR2 (germline): MNHNS, SASEGT. The CDR3 loop is CASSEEVRTSGIYEQYF. CDR3 coding DNA: TGTGCCAGCAGTGAAGAAGTGAGGACTAGCGGGATCTACGAGCAGTACTTC.

The V and J genes are TRBV29-1 and TRBJ2-6, with TRBD1 as a possible D gene (6 bases). Trimming shortened V by 0 bases and J by 2 bases, and 8 bases separated the two germline ends. The CDR3 length is 15 residues. Germline V gives CDR1 SQVTM, CDR2 ANQGSEA. CDR3 protein: CSVEDPGAGANVLTF. The CDR3 DNA is TGCAGCGTTGAAGACCCAGGGGCTGGGGCCAACGTCCTGACTTTC.

V is TRBV10-3 and J is TRBJ1-1, with 9 bases identical to TRBD1. Germline lookup yields CDR1 ENHRY and CDR2 SYGVKD. V lost 6 bases, J lost 5 bases, and 4 bases stayed unmatched. The CDR3 runs to 13 residues. DNA of the CDR3: TGTGCCATCAGCGAAGGACAGGGGACTGAAGCTTTCTTT. Translating gives CAISEGQGTEAFF.

The J gene is TRBJ2-1, the V gene TRBV14, with 8 bases that match TRBD2. V lost 4 bases and J lost 3; bases outside the gene matches: 5. Germline lookup yields CDR1 SGHDN and CDR2 FVKESK. The CDR3 has 15 amino acids. CDR3 amino acids: CASSRPGLDYNEQFF. CDR3 in DNA: TGTGCCAGCAGCCGTCCGGGACTAGACTACAATGAGCAGTTCTTC.